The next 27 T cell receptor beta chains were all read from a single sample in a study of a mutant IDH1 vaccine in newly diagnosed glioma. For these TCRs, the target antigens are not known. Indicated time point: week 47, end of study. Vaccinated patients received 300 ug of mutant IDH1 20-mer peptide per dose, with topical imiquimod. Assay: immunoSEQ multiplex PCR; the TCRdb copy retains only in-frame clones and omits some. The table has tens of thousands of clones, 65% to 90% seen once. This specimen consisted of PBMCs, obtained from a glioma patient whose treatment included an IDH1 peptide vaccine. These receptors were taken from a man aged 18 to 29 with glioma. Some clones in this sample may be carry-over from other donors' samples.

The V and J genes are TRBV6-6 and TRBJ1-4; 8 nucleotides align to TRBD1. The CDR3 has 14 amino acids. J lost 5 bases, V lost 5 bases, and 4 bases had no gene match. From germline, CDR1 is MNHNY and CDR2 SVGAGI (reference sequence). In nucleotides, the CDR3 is TGTGCCAGCAGTCGACAGGGGCCAAATGAAAAACTGTTTTTT. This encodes CASSRQGPNEKLFF.

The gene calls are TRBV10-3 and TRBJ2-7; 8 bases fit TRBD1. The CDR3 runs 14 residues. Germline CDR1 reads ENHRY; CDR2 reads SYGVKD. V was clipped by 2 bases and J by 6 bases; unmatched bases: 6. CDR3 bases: TGTGCCATCAGTGAGACAGGACAGGGTTCCGAGCAGTACTTC. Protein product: CAISETGQGSEQYF.

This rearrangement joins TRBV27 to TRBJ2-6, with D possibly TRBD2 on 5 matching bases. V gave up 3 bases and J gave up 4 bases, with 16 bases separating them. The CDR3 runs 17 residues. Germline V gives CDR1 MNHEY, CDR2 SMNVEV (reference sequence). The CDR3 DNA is TGTGCCAGCAGTTTCTCGGTACGGGGTACCGGGGCCAACGTCCTGACTTTC. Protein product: CASSFSVRGTGANVLTF.

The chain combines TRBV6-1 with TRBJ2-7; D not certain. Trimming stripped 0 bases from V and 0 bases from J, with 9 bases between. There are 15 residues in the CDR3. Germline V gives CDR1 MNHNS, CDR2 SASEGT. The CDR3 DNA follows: TGTGCCAGCAGTGAAGCGCAGGACGGCTCCTACGAGCAGTACTTC. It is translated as CASSEAQDGSYEQYF.

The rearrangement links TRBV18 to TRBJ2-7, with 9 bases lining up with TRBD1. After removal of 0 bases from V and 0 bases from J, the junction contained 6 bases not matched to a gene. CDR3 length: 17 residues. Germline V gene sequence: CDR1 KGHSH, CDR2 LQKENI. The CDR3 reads CASSPPLGTGSSYEQYF. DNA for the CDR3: TGTGCCAGCTCACCACCTTTAGGGACAGGGAGCTCCTACGAGCAGTACTTC.

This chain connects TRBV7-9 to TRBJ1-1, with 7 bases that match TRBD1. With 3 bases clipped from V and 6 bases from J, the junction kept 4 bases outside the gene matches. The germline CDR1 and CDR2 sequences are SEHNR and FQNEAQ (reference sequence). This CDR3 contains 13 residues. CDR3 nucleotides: TGTGCCAGCAGCTTTAGGGGGCAGGCTGAAGCTTTCTTT. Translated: CASSFRGQAEAFF. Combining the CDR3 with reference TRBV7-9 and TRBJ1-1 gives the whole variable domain DTGVSQNPRHKITKRGQNVTFRCDPISEHNRLYWYRQTLGQGPEFLTYFQNEAQLEKSRLLSDRFSAERPKGSFSTLEIQRTEQGDSAMYLCASSFRGQAEAFFGQGTRLTVV.

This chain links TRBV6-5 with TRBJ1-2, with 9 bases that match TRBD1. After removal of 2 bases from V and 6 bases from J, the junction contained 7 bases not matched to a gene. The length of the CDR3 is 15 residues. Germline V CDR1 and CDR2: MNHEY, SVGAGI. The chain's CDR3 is CASSYGDRELDGYTF. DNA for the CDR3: TGTGCCAGCAGTTACGGGGACAGGGAGTTGGATGGCTACACCTTC.

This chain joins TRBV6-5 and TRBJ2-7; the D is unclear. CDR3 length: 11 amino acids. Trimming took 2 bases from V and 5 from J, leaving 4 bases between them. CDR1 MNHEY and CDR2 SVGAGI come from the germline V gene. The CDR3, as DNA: TGTGCCAGCAGTTACAATGACGAGCAGTACTTC. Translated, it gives CASSYNDEQYF.

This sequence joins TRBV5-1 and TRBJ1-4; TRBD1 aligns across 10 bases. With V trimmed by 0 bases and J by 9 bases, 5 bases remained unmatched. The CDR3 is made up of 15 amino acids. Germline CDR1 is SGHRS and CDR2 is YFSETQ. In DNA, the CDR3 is TGCGCCAGCAGCTTGGGGGACAGGGGTTTACAAAAACTGTTTTTT. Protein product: CASSLGDRGLQKLFF. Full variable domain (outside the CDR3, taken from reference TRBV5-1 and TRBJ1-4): KAGVTQTPRYLIKTRGQQVTLSCSPISGHRSVSWYQQTPGQGLQFLFEYFSETQRNKGNFPGRFSGRQFSNSRSEMNVSTLELGDSALYLCASSLGDRGLQKLFFGSGTQLSVL.

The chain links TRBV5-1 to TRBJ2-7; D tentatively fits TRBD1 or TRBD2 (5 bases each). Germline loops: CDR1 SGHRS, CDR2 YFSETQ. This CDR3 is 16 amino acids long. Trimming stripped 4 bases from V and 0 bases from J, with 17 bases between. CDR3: CASSTSTESGSYEQYF. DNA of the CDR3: TGCGCCAGCAGCACCTCGACAGAAAGCGGCTCCTACGAGCAGTACTTC.

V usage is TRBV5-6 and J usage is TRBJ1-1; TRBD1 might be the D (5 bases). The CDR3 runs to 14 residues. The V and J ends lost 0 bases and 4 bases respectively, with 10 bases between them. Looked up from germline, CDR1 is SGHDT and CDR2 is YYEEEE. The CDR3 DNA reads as TGTGCCAGCAGCTTGGCGGGGCACAGCACTGAAGCTTTCTTT. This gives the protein CASSLAGHSTEAFF.

CDR3 in DNA: TGCAGCGTTGATCAGGGGGCTGGCTACACCTTC. Protein: CSVDQGAGYTF. The genes are TRBV29-1 and TRBJ1-2, with 8 nucleotides matching TRBD1. V lost 3 bases and J lost 7; bases outside the gene matches: 1. The CDR3 has 11 amino acids. Germline CDR1 SQVTM, CDR2 ANQGSEA.

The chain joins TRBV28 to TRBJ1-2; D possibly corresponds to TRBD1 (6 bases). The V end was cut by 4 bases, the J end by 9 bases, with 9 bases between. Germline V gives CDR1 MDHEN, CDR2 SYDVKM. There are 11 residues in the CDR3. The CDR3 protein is CASSSGARYTF. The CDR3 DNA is TGTGCCAGCAGTTCGGGGGCCCGCTACACCTTC.

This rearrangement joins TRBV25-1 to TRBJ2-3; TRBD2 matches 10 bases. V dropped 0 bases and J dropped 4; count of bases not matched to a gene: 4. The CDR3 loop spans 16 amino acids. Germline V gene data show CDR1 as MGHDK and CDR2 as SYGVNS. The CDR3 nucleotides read TGTGCCAGCAGTGAATACCGGCTAGCGGGAGCAGATACGCAGTATTTT. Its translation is CASSEYRLAGADTQYF.

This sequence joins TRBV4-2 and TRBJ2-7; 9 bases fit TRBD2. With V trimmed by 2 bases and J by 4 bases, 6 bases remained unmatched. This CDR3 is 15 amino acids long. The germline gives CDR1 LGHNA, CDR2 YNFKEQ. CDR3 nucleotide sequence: TGTGCCAGCAGCCAACCGGGACTAGCAGCTTACGAGCAGTACTTC. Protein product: CASSQPGLAAYEQYF.

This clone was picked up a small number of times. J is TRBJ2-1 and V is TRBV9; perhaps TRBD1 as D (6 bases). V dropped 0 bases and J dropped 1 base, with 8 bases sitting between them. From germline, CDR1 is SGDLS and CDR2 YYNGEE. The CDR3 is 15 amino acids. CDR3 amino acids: CASSVGRGSYNEQFF. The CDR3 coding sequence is TGTGCCAGCAGCGTAGGCAGGGGTTCCTACAATGAGCAGTTCTTC.

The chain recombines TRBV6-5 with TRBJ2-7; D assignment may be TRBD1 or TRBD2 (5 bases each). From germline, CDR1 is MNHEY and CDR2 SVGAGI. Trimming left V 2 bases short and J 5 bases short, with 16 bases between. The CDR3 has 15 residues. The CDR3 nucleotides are TGTGCCAGCAGTTACCACCGCCGAAGGGACCACGAGCAGTACTTC. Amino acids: CASSYHRRRDHEQYF.

The CDR3 DNA reads TGTGCCAGCAGTCAGACAGTGAACACTGAAGCTTTCTTT. It translates to CASSQTVNTEAFF. The chain employs TRBV6-5 and TRBJ1-1, with a tentative D call TRBD1 (5 bases). Trimming took 5 bases from V and 0 from J, leaving 7 bases between them. Germline CDR1 and CDR2: MNHEY and SVGAGI. This CDR3 has 13 residues.

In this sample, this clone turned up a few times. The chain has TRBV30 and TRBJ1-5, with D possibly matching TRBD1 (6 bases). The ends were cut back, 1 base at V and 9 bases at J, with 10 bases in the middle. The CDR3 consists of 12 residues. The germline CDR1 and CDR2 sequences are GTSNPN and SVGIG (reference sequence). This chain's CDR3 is CAWSAGEGPQHF. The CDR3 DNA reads TGTGCCTGGAGTGCAGGGGAGGGGCCCCAGCATTTT.

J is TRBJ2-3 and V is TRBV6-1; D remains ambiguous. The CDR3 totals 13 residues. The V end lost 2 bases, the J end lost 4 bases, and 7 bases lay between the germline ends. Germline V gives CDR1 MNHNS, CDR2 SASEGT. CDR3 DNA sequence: TGTGCCAGCAGTGAATCGACCGCAGATACGCAGTATTTT. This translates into CASSESTADTQYF.

The CDR3 DNA is TGTGCCAGCAGTTACAGGAACAGGGCCACAGATACGCAGTATTTT. This translates into CASSYRNRATDTQYF. The V and J genes are TRBV6-5 and TRBJ2-3; D may be TRBD1 (6 bases). The CDR3 consists of 15 residues. V was pared by 2 bases and J by 2 bases, with 11 bases between. CDR1 is MNHEY and CDR2 is SVGAGI in the germline V gene.

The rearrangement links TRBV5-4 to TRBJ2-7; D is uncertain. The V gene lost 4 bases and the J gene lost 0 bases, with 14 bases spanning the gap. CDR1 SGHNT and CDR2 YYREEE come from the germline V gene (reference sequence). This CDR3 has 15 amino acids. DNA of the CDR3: TGTGCCAGCAGCCCAACAAACGATTACTCCTACGAGCAGTACTTC. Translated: CASSPTNDYSYEQYF.

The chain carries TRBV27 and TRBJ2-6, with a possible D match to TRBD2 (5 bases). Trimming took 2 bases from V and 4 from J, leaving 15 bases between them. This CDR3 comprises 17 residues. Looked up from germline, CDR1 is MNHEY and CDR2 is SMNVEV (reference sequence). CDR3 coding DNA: TGTGCCAGCAGTTTAGAGAGCGGCCTTCGGGGGGCCAACGTCCTGACTTTC. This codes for CASSLESGLRGANVLTF.

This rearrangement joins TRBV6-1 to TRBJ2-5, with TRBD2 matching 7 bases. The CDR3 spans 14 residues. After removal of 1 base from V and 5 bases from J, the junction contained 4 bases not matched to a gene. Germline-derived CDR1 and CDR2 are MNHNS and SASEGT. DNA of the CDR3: TGTGCCAGCAGTGAAGTGGGGGGGAGGGAGACCCAGTACTTC. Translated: CASSEVGGRETQYF.

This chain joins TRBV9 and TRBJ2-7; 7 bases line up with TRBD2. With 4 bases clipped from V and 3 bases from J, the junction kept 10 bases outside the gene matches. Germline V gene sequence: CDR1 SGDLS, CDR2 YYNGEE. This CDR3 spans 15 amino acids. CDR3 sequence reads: CASSRSEGRVYEQYF. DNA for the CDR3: TGTGCCAGCAGCCGGTCGGAGGGGAGGGTCTACGAGCAGTACTTC.

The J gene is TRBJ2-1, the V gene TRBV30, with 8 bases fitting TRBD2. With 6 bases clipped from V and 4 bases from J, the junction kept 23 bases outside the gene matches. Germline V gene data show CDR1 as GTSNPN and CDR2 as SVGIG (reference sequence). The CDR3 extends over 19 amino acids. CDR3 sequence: CACAYLGGSGIYLYNEQFF. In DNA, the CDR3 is TGTGCCTGCGCCTATTTAGGAGGTAGCGGGATATATCTTTACAATGAGCAGTTCTTC.

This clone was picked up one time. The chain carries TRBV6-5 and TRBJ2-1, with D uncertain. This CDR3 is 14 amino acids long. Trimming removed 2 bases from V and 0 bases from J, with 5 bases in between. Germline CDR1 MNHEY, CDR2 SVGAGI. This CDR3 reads CASSYTDSYNEQFF. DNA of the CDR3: TGTGCCAGCAGTTACACGGACTCCTACAATGAGCAGTTCTTC.